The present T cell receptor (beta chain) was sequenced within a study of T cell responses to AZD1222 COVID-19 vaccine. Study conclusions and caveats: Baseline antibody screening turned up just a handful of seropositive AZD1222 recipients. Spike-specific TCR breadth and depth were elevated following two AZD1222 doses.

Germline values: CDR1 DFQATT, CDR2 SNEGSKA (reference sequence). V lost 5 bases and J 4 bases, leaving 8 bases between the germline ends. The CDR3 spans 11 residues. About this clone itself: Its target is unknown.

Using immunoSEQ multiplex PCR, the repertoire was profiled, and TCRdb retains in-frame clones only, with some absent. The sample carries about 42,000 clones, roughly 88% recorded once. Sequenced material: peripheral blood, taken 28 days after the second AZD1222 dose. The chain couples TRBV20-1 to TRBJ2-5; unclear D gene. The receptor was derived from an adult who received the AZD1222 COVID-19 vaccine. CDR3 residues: CSAQRGETQYF. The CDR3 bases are TGCAGTGCTCAGAGAGGAGAGACCCAGTACTTC.